One and the same sample provided the 24 T cell receptor beta chains below, sequenced in a study of brain T cells in children with intractable seizures. Libraries were prepared by immunoSEQ multiplex PCR; TCRdb keeps only in-frame clonotypes and omits some of them. The sample has 100,000 to 120,000 clones, around 94% seen once. The sequenced sample was peripheral blood, obtained at surgery. The receptors derive from a boy under two years old with hemimegalencephaly and intractable seizures.

This clone has only one observation. The chain combines TRBV18 with TRBJ2-5; the match to TRBD1 covers 8 bases. Germline trimming cut 0 bases from V and 3 bases from J; bases unmatched to any gene: 3. Germline CDR1 KGHSH, CDR2 LQKENI. This CDR3 is 15 amino acids long. The CDR3 loop reads CASSPPRTGKETQYF. The CDR3 bases are TGTGCCAGCTCACCACCTCGGACAGGGAAAGAGACCCAGTACTTC. The complete variable domain, with remaining parts taken from reference TRBV18 and TRBJ2-5, reads NAGVMQNPRHLVRRRGQEARLRCSPMKGHSHVYWYRQLPEEGLKFMVYLQKENIIDESGMPKERFSAEFPKEGPSILRIQQVVRGDSAAYFCASSPPRTGKETQYFGPGTRLLVL.

The chain couples TRBV7-9 to TRBJ2-2, with D unclear. Trimming left V 3 bases short and J 5 bases short, with 7 bases between. Germline V gives CDR1 SEHNR, CDR2 FQNEAQ (reference sequence). CDR3 length equals 13 residues. CDR3: CASSLSVTGELFF. CDR3 in DNA: TGTGCCAGCAGCTTGTCGGTGACCGGGGAGCTGTTTTTT.

With regard to this clone: Other nucleotide sequences from this sample produce the same CDR3. This chain links TRBV30 with TRBJ2-7; D gene unclear. Between the trimmed V and J ends, which lost 5 bases and 0 bases, there was a span of 8 bases. CDR3 length: 12 amino acids. Looked up from germline, CDR1 is GTSNPN and CDR2 is SVGIG (reference sequence). The CDR3 sequence: CAWGPSSYEQYF. In nucleotides, the CDR3 is TGTGCCTGGGGGCCCTCCTCCTACGAGCAGTACTTC.

The chain employs TRBV5-5 and TRBJ1-2, with D uncertain. Germline V gene lookup returns CDR1 SGHKS and CDR2 YYEKEE (reference sequence). This CDR3 has 15 amino acids. V was shortened by 4 bases and J by 0 bases, with 13 bases between the two germline ends. The CDR3 is CASSIRGGTNYGYTF. DNA of the CDR3: TGTGCCAGCAGCATCCGGGGAGGAACTAACTATGGCTACACCTTC. Supplemented by reference TRBV5-5 and TRBJ1-2, the full variable domain reads DAGVTQSPTHLIKTRGQQVTLRCSPISGHKSVSWYQQVLGQGPQFIFQYYEKEERGRGNFPDRFSARQFPNYSSELNVNALLLGDSALYLCASSIRGGTNYGYTFGSGTRLTVV.

The chain recombines TRBV6-5 with TRBJ2-7, with 9 bases that match TRBD1. CDR3 length equals 14 residues. Per germline, CDR1 MNHEY and CDR2 SVGAGI. V dropped 6 bases and J dropped 4; count of bases not matched to a gene: 7. CDR3 sequence reads: CASRPGQGIYEQYF. In DNA, the CDR3 is TGTGCCAGCAGGCCGGGACAGGGTATTTACGAGCAGTACTTC.

The chain couples TRBV18 to TRBJ2-1; 13 bases map to TRBD2. The CDR3 runs 15 residues. Per the germline V gene, CDR1 is KGHSH and CDR2 is LQKENI. The ends lost 1 base at V and 7 bases at J; junction bases unmatched: 1. The CDR3 is CASSPRLAGGNEQFF. In nucleotides, the CDR3 is TGTGCCAGCTCACCACGACTAGCGGGAGGAAATGAGCAGTTCTTC.

In its sample, this clone was seen a few times. The chain employs TRBV19 and TRBJ1-5; 10 nucleotides agree with TRBD1. J lost 1 base, V lost 10 bases, and 7 bases had no gene match. The CDR3 is 15 amino acids. CDR1 and CDR2 (germline): LNHDA, SQIVND (reference sequence). The CDR3 loop reads CATDRGRGSNQPQHF. CDR3 coding DNA: TGTGCCACAGACAGGGGGCGCGGGAGCAATCAGCCCCAGCATTTT.

V gene TRBV24-1 combines with J gene TRBJ2-7; D uncertain. This CDR3 has 13 residues. The germline V gene has CDR1 KGHDR and CDR2 SFDVKD. V was shortened by 4 bases and J by 7 bases, with 13 bases between the two germline ends. The CDR3 region has the DNA TGTGCCACCAGTGACTGGACGGCTCAGGAGCAGTACTTC. It encodes CATSDWTAQEQYF.

This clone has a single count. The CDR3, as DNA: TGTGCCAGCAGAATCAGCCCCGGGGAGCTGTTTTTT. This sequence encodes CASRISPGELFF. The chain recombines TRBV12-3 or TRBV12-4 with TRBJ2-2; no clear D gene. Trimming removed 6 bases from V and 6 bases from J, with 8 bases in between. This CDR3 region has 12 residues.

The rearrangement links TRBV5-5 to TRBJ1-6, with 10 bases lining up with TRBD1. This CDR3 comprises 14 residues. The germline gives CDR1 SGHKS, CDR2 YYEKEE (reference sequence). V lost 5 bases and J lost 8; bases outside the gene matches: 4. The CDR3 bases are TGTGCCAGCAGACGGACAGGGGGATATTCACCCCTCCACTTT. This encodes CASRRTGGYSPLHF.

The V and J genes are TRBV10-1 and TRBJ2-2, with no clear D. CDR3 length: 13 amino acids. Germline V gene sequence: CDR1 WNHNN, CDR2 SYGVQD (reference sequence). Trimming pared 4 bases from V and 0 bases from J, leaving 3 bases between. CDR3 protein: CASSGANTGELFF. The CDR3 nucleotides are TGCGCCAGCAGTGGGGCGAACACCGGGGAGCTGTTTTTT.

This clone has just one count. The rearrangement joins TRBV5-1 to TRBJ2-3; no definite D call. Germline CDR1 SGHRS, CDR2 YFSETQ. The CDR3 spans 13 residues. V was trimmed by 2 bases and J by 1 base, leaving 5 bases between them. The CDR3: CASSFEGTDTQYF. The CDR3, as DNA: TGCGCCAGCAGCTTCGAGGGCACAGATACGCAGTATTTT.

The chain couples TRBV11-2 to TRBJ2-5, with 12 positions matching TRBD2. V dropped 5 bases and J dropped 4; count of bases not matched to a gene: 8. The germline CDR1 and CDR2 sequences are SGHAT and FQNNGV. CDR3 length: 16 amino acids. This CDR3 is CASSPQLAGGRETQYF. The DNA of the CDR3 is TGTGCCAGCAGCCCGCAGCTAGCGGGAGGGCGAGAGACCCAGTACTTC.

The V call is TRBV4-3, the J call TRBJ2-1; perhaps TRBD2 as D (5 bases). CDR1 and CDR2 (germline): LGHNA, YSLEER. The CDR3 loop spans 15 amino acids. With 5 bases removed from V and 8 bases from J, the gap between germline ends came to 19 bases. CDR3 in amino acids: CASSTHDYSGDEQFF. The CDR3, as DNA: TGCGCCAGCAGCACTCATGACTACTCTGGGGATGAGCAGTTCTTC.

V and J are TRBV6-4 and TRBJ2-7; 11 nucleotides agree with TRBD2. The CDR3 covers 15 residues. Per germline, CDR1 MRHNA and CDR2 SNTAGT. V was pared by 6 bases and J by 4 bases, with 8 bases of the junction left unmatched. The CDR3: CASSLLAGGSYEQYF. The CDR3, as DNA: TGTGCCAGCAGCCTTCTAGCGGGAGGATCATACGAGCAGTACTTC.

The chain has TRBV18 and TRBJ2-3; 13 bases are a match to TRBD2. J gave up 8 bases and V 3 bases, and 5 bases lay outside the gene matches. The CDR3 runs to 15 residues. Germline CDR1 is KGHSH and CDR2 is LQKENI. This CDR3 is CASSPGTSGTGTQYF. The DNA for the CDR3 is TGTGCCAGCTCACCCGGGACTAGCGGGACCGGTACGCAGTATTTT. The variable domain in full, completed from reference TRBV18 and TRBJ2-3, reads NAGVMQNPRHLVRRRGQEARLRCSPMKGHSHVYWYRQLPEEGLKFMVYLQKENIIDESGMPKERFSAEFPKEGPSILRIQQVVRGDSAAYFCASSPGTSGTGTQYFGPGTRLTVL.

This clone was recorded once. This sequence joins TRBV13 and TRBJ2-3, with D perhaps TRBD1 (5 bases). V lost 5 bases and J 5 bases, leaving 11 bases between the germline ends. Germline CDR1 reads PRHDT; CDR2 reads FYEKMQ (reference sequence). The CDR3 extends over 13 amino acids. The chain's CDR3 is CASSVGAKDTQYF. CDR3 bases: TGTGCCAGCAGCGTTGGGGCGAAAGATACGCAGTATTTT.

There are a few counts of this clone. V usage is TRBV7-3 and J usage is TRBJ2-7, with TRBD2 matching 9 bases. The V gene end was trimmed by 0 bases and the J gene end by 6 bases; junction bases not matched to a gene: 0. The CDR3 runs 13 residues. CDR1 is SGHTA and CDR2 is FQGTGA in the germline V gene. The CDR3 bases are TGTGCCAGCAGCTTAACTAGCGGGAGCGAGCAGTACTTC. It encodes CASSLTSGSEQYF.

V is TRBV19 and J is TRBJ2-4; 8 bases map to TRBD2. The germline CDR1 and CDR2 sequences are LNHDA and SQIVND (reference sequence). V shed 5 bases and J 1 base; nucleotides not matched to a gene: 4. The CDR3 consists of 15 residues. CDR3 DNA sequence: TGTGCCAGTAGTGTCGGCGGGGGGGCCAAAAACATTCAGTACTTC. As protein: CASSVGGGAKNIQYF.

V gene TRBV25-1 combines with J gene TRBJ1-1; D not certain. Germline-derived CDR1 and CDR2 are MGHDK and SYGVNS. V was shortened by 1 base and J by 4 bases, with 10 bases between the two germline ends. The CDR3 is made up of 14 amino acids. Written as DNA, the CDR3 is TGTGCCAGCAGTGAATCGAAACAGCCCACTGAAGCTTTCTTT. Its translation is CASSESKQPTEAFF.

The chain recombines TRBV18 with TRBJ1-4, with D unresolved. Germline V gene sequence: CDR1 KGHSH, CDR2 LQKENI. The CDR3 covers 13 residues. V lost 0 bases and J lost 8, with 7 bases in between. The CDR3 DNA is TGTGCCAGCTCACCACCCGTCCACGAAAAACTGTTTTTT. It encodes CASSPPVHEKLFF.

V is TRBV5-1 and J is TRBJ2-7; 10 positions match TRBD2. V was pared by 1 base and J by 1 base, with 8 bases of the junction left unmatched. CDR3 length: 17 amino acids. Germline values: CDR1 SGHRS, CDR2 YFSETQ. The CDR3 is CASSLFGLAAESYEQYF. CDR3 bases: TGCGCCAGCAGCTTGTTTGGACTAGCGGCGGAATCCTACGAGCAGTACTTC.

This chain uses TRBV10-1 with TRBJ2-3; either TRBD1 or TRBD2 may fit D (5 bases each). The CDR3 extends over 15 amino acids. Germline loops: CDR1 WNHNN, CDR2 SYGVQD (reference sequence). The V end lost 2 bases, the J end lost 2 bases, and 11 bases lay between the germline ends. This chain's CDR3 is CASSEAGTPTDTQYF. In DNA form, the CDR3 reads TGCGCCAGCAGTGAGGCCGGGACCCCCACAGATACGCAGTATTTT.

The V call is TRBV7-9, the J call TRBJ1-2; no clear D. The CDR3 loop spans 16 amino acids. The germline CDR1 and CDR2 sequences are SEHNR and FQNEAQ (reference sequence). V lost 7 bases to trimming and J lost 0 bases, with 18 bases between them. The CDR3 DNA reads TGTGCCAGCACCAAAAACGGGCGCCTCACTAACTATGGCTACACCTTC. Its translation: CASTKNGRLTNYGYTF.